The 13 T cell receptor beta chains presented below share a single source sample, sequenced in a study of T cell repertoires in cytomegalovirus infection (dated by TCRdb to about 2019). The sequencer listed for this sample is Illumina HiSeq 1500. TCRdb trimmed the raw reads at Q25, called clones with MiXCR and kept productive beta chains. A single entry per CDR3 protein holds the most common genes and DNA from its merged rows. The sample includes about 57,000 distinct CDR3 sequences, with around 21% observed a single time. The ten largest clones represent roughly 73% of the sample. Which antigens these TCRs recognize remains unknown. The treatment or condition label, read with the paper, signifies: in vitro stimulation with specific CMV peptide epitopes to enrich CMV-specific T cells. Source: CD8+ T cells from cultured PBMCs, taken from culture after CMV antigen stimulation. These receptors were taken from a human donor in good health (CMV status not recorded). Some clones in this sample may be carry-over from other donors' samples.

CDR3 nucleotides: TGTGCCAGCAGCTTAACAGGGGTCGGGCAGTTCTTC. Amino acid sequence: CASSLTGVGQFF. The chain employs TRBV7-8 and TRBJ2-1, with 7 nucleotides matching TRBD1. CDR1 SGHVS and CDR2 FQNEAQ come from the germline V gene. The CDR3 loop spans 12 amino acids. After removal of 2 bases from V and 12 bases from J, the junction contained 4 bases not matched to a gene.

This clonotype came up a few times. The chain combines TRBV4-1 with TRBJ1-1; the D gene is possibly TRBD1 (6 bases). The germline V gene has CDR1 MGHRA and CDR2 YSYEKL. Trimming pared 4 bases from V and 0 bases from J, leaving 15 bases between. The CDR3 is 16 residues long. The CDR3 region is CASSLYQGSVNTEAFF. CDR3 coding DNA: TGCGCCAGCAGCCTCTACCAGGGGTCGGTGAACACTGAAGCTTTCTTT.

CDR3 coding DNA: TGTGCCAGCAGTGAAGGGGGGGAGCGGTCACCCCTCCACTTT. Translated: CASSEGGERSPLHF. The J gene is TRBJ1-6, the V gene TRBV6-1, with D possibly being TRBD1 (5 bases). This CDR3 comprises 14 residues. The germline CDR1 and CDR2 sequences are MNHNS and SASEGT. Trimming took 1 base from V and 10 from J, leaving 11 bases between them.

This clonotype was found many times. This chain uses TRBV27 with TRBJ1-2, with D possibly being TRBD1 (5 bases). This CDR3 has 14 residues. Germline-derived CDR1 and CDR2 are MNHEY and SMNVEV (reference sequence). The V end was cut by 3 bases, the J end by 1 base, with 9 bases between. CDR3 in DNA: TGTGCCAGCAGTTTGCAGGGAGGTAACTATGGCTACACCTTC. As protein: CASSLQGGNYGYTF.

The gene calls are TRBV7-8 and TRBJ2-7, with 7 positions matching TRBD2. Germline lookup yields CDR1 SGHVS and CDR2 FQNEAQ. V lost 1 base, J lost 2 bases, and 14 bases stayed unmatched. The length of the CDR3 is 18 residues. The chain's CDR3 is CASSLGQKTSSGAYEQYF. The CDR3 region has the DNA TGTGCCAGCAGCTTAGGACAAAAGACCTCTAGCGGAGCCTACGAGCAGTACTTC.

This clonotype was found a few times. This chain connects TRBV7-6 to TRBJ1-5; D may be TRBD1 (6 bases). V lost 5 bases, J lost 4 bases, and 9 bases lay in between. The CDR3 runs to 13 residues. Germline V gene sequence: CDR1 SGHVS, CDR2 FNYEAQ. CDR3 sequence: CASSRTENQPQHF. In DNA, the CDR3 is TGTGCCAGCAGCCGGACAGAGAATCAGCCCCAGCATTTT. Using reference TRBV7-6 and TRBJ1-5 for the parts outside the CDR3, the full variable domain is GAGVSQSPRYKVTKRGQDVALRCDPISGHVSLYWYRQALGQGPEFLTYFNYEAQQDKSGLPNDRFSAERPEGSISTLTIQRTEQRDSAMYRCASSRTENQPQHFGDGTRLSIL.

V and J are TRBV27 and TRBJ2-7; D is unclear. Trimming cost V 5 bases and J 5 bases, with 16 bases left between them. Germline loops: CDR1 MNHEY, CDR2 SMNVEV (reference sequence). The CDR3 runs 14 residues. The CDR3 region is CASSLSPGGDEQYF. The CDR3 DNA sequence: TGTGCCAGCAGTCTCTCCCCCGGTGGCGACGAGCAGTACTTC.

This clonotype was observed a few times. J is TRBJ2-3 and V is TRBV5-1; TRBD2 agrees at 13 bases. Germline V CDR1 and CDR2: SGHRS, YFSETQ. The CDR3 totals 17 residues. The junction had 5 bases not matched to a gene; V was cut back by 1 base and J by 3 bases. The CDR3 DNA follows: TGCGCCAGCAGCTTGACTAGACTAGCGGGGGGAACAGATACGCAGTATTTT. Translated, it gives CASSLTRLAGGTDTQYF.

V and J are TRBV7-4 and TRBJ1-6; the D is unclear. The CDR3 runs 15 residues. Looked up from germline, CDR1 is SGHVT and CDR2 is SQSDAQ. V lost 5 bases and J lost 1, with 9 bases in between. CDR3 amino acids: CASSTPKSYNSPLHF. DNA for the CDR3: TGTGCCAGCAGCACTCCCAAGTCCTATAATTCACCCCTCCACTTT.

This clonotype was seen a handful of times. The V and J genes are TRBV7-6 and TRBJ2-1; 9 bases map to TRBD1. The CDR3 length is 14 residues. The trim removed 4 bases at V and 7 bases at J, leaving 5 bases unmatched. Germline assignment: CDR1 SGHVS and CDR2 FNYEAQ. Written as DNA, the CDR3 is TGTGCCAGCAGCTCGTCTGGACAGGGGAATGAGCAGTTCTTC. Its protein is CASSSSGQGNEQFF. The variable domain in full, with the rest retrieved from reference TRBV7-6 and TRBJ2-1, is GAGVSQSPRYKVTKRGQDVALRCDPISGHVSLYWYRQALGQGPEFLTYFNYEAQQDKSGLPNDRFSAERPEGSISTLTIQRTEQRDSAMYRCASSSSGQGNEQFFGPGTRLTVL.

This clonotype was observed a few times. The genes are TRBV10-3 and TRBJ2-5, with TRBD2 matching 10 bases. V lost 6 bases to trimming and J lost 4 bases; unmatched junction nucleotides: 8. CDR1 and CDR2 (germline): ENHRY, SYGVKD. The CDR3 contains 15 residues. CDR3 nucleotides: TGTGCCATCAGACCGGGACTAGCGTCTGGAGAGACCCAGTACTTC. Its protein is CAIRPGLASGETQYF.

This clonotype was observed a few times. This sequence joins TRBV2 and TRBJ2-7; possibly TRBD1 or TRBD2 for D (5 bases each). The V gene's germline CDR1 is SNHLY and CDR2 FYNNEI. V was cut by 7 bases and J by 9 bases, with 19 bases left in between. The CDR3 has 13 amino acids. The CDR3, as DNA: TGTGCCAGCACCCAAGGGGCAGGAGGCGGGCAGTACTTC. It is translated as CASTQGAGGGQYF.

This clonotype was recorded a few times. The chain uses TRBV10-2 and TRBJ2-3; 8 bases agree with TRBD1. V gave up 0 bases and J gave up 2 bases; unmatched junction bases: 10. Germline V gene sequence: CDR1 WSHSY, CDR2 SAAADI. This CDR3 spans 18 amino acids. The CDR3 protein is CASSESRMGQVNTDTQYF. CDR3 in DNA: TGCGCCAGCAGTGAGTCCCGAATGGGACAGGTTAACACAGATACGCAGTATTTT.